This TCR beta chain was profiled in a study of blood T cell repertoires in COVID-19. About the research overall: Samples came from the United States, Italy and Spain, spanning acute and convalescent COVID-19.

Assay: immunoSEQ multiplex PCR; the TCRdb copy retains only in-frame clones and omits some. The sample consists of under 200,000 clones, roughly nine tenths of them appearing once. This CDR3 is 15 amino acids long. The germline CDR1 and CDR2 sequences are WNHNN and SYGVQD (reference sequence). Trimming removed 0 bases from V and 3 bases from J; junction bases left unmatched: 1. The sequence derives from a woman in her 70s with acute or convalescent COVID-19. The rearrangement links TRBV10-1 to TRBJ2-7, with 11 bases fitting TRBD1. The specimen sequenced was peripheral blood. Written as DNA, the CDR3 is TGCGCCAGCAGTGAGTCCGGGACAGGGGGCTACGAGCAGTACTTC. Protein product: CASSESGTGGYEQYF.